This T cell receptor (beta chain) was identified in a study of cytomegalovirus exposure and HLA in healthy donors. Study context: Within an early data release were 85 million or so unique TCRs drawn from HLA-typed donors.

Notes on the study in general: Researchers left out some V segments, among them TRBV6-2 and TRBV6-3, as indistinguishable. The majority of CMV-associated TCR beta chains were reported as apparently HLA-restricted in a later analysis.

V shed 3 bases and J 3 bases; nucleotides not matched to a gene: 3. The CDR3 has 15 residues. Germline V gene lookup returns CDR1 MRHNA and CDR2 SNTAGT. A multiplex PCR was run with 60 Vbeta primers and 13 Jbeta primers. Produced via immunoSEQ multiplex PCR; TCRdb's table is partial and in-frame only. The ten top clones account for approximately 3.7%, within a sample of under 130,000 clones. As concerns this clone: The antigen remains unidentified.

This receptor was identified in a man aged 40-49 years in good health and CMV-seronegative. Sequences were obtained from PBMCs. The chain carries TRBV6-4 and TRBJ2-3, with 10 bases matching TRBD2. CDR3 sequence (DNA): TGTGCCAGCAGTGAGGGACTAGCGACAACAGATACGCAGTATTTT. Amino acid sequence: CASSEGLATTDTQYF.